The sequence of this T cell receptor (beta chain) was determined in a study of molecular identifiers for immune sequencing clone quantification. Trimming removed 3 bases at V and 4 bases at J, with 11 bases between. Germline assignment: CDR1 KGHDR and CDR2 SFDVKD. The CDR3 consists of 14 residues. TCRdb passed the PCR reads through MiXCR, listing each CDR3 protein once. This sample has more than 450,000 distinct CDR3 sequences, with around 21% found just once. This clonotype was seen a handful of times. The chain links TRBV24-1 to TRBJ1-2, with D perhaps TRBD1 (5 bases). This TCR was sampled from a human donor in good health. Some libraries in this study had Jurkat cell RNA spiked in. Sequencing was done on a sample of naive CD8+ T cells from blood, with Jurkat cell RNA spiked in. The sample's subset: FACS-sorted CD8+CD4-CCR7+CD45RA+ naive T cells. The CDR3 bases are TGTGCCACCAGTGATCGGCAGAGGGGCTATGGCTACACCTTC. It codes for CATSDRQRGYGYTF.